The subject of this entry is one T cell receptor (beta chain). The method was immunoSEQ multiplex PCR; TCRdb's version includes in-frame clones alone and lacks a portion of them. The repertoire consists of 40,000 to 50,000 clones, with about 80% occurring once and the leading ten covering about 15%. Germline values: CDR1 SGHVS, CDR2 FQNEAQ. CDR3 length: 15 residues. Trimming removed 5 bases at V and 7 bases at J, with 18 bases between. This specimen comes from a study of OX40 agonist ivuxolimab in advanced cancers. Sample: CD4+ or CD8+ T cells sorted from blood, taken in a trial of the OX40 agonist ivuxolimab. The sequence derives from an adult with an advanced solid tumor such as melanoma, head and neck, liver or kidney cancer. J is TRBJ2-1 and V is TRBV7-8; D is perhaps TRBD2 (6 bases). The CDR3 DNA follows: TGTGCCAGCAGCCCGCCTAGCGACGCCTCAAATGAGCAGTTCTTC. It yields the protein CASSPPSDASNEQFF.